The clone carrying this T cell receptor (beta chain) came up many times. Its antigen remains unknown. Healthy Caucasians, and only they, were the donors. This sample stems from a study of identical twins. CDR1 is SGHTA and CDR2 is FQGNSA in the germline V gene. Unmatched junction bases numbered 4, after V lost 1 base and J lost 2 bases. This CDR3 comprises 16 residues. Findings and caveats of the study: Out-of-frame alpha sequences that twins shared showed excess low generation probability. The study reached conclusions through statistical analysis that was cross-sectional, not following the same donors.

TCRdb recomputed calls from the 5' RACE reads with MiXCR, one row per CDR3 protein. Here the sample spans 570,000 or so distinct CDR3 sequences, 9% to 10% being singletons. These data also formed part of another study, on yellow fever vaccine responses in identical twins.

The chain has TRBV7-2 and TRBJ2-7, with 11 bases identical to TRBD2. The TCR originated in a woman aged 18-29 years in good health. The source material was PBMCs. CDR3 protein: CASSLEGLAAPYEQYF. The CDR3 coding sequence is TGTGCCAGCAGCTTAGAGGGACTAGCGGCCCCCTACGAGCAGTACTTC.